One sample yielded the 6 T cell receptor beta chains listed below, sequenced in a study of blood T cell repertoires in COVID-19. Clones were sequenced by immunoSEQ multiplex PCR, and TCRdb holds only the in-frame ones, with some missing. The table lists roughly 250,000 clones, 85% of them singletons. Source material: peripheral blood. The receptors originated from a woman aged 60-70 years with active or convalescent COVID-19.

CDR3 protein: CASSPRTRGAYNEQFF. As DNA, the CDR3 is TGTGCCAGCAGCCCCAGGACTAGAGGGGCCTACAATGAGCAGTTCTTC. The genes are TRBV28 and TRBJ2-1, with 7 bases aligning to TRBD2. Looked up from germline, CDR1 is MDHEN and CDR2 is SYDVKM. The CDR3 loop spans 16 amino acids. Germline trimming cut 6 bases from V and 2 bases from J; bases unmatched to any gene: 10.

J is TRBJ2-5 and V is TRBV3-1 (or the pseudogene TRBV3-2); 7 nucleotides align to TRBD2. CDR1 is LGHDT, CDR2 YNNKEL, per germline (reference sequence). Unmatched junction bases numbered 4, after V lost 0 bases and J lost 6 bases. The CDR3 covers 14 residues. CDR3 loop: CASSQDWRGKTQYF. CDR3 nucleotides: TGTGCCAGCAGCCAAGATTGGCGGGGGAAGACCCAGTACTTC.

The chain combines TRBV6-6 with TRBJ2-7; 10 nucleotides agree with TRBD2. The J segment lost 5 bases and the V segment lost 6 bases, leaving 7 bases of the junction unmatched. Germline V lookup: CDR1 MNHNY, CDR2 SVGAGI (reference sequence). This CDR3 comprises 14 residues. The CDR3 here is CASSTSGRADEQYF. The CDR3 DNA sequence: TGTGCCAGCAGCACCAGCGGGAGGGCCGACGAGCAGTACTTC.

The chain couples TRBV7-2 to TRBJ1-5, with TRBD1 matching 8 bases. The V gene end was trimmed by 5 bases and the J gene end by 1 base; junction bases not matched to a gene: 13. Germline CDR1 SGHTA, CDR2 FQGNSA. The length of the CDR3 is 18 residues. In DNA form, the CDR3 reads TGTGCCAGCAGCCCAAAAGATGACAGGGGAGCGAGCAATCAGCCCCAGCATTTT. The encoded protein is CASSPKDDRGASNQPQHF.

The chain couples TRBV5-5 to TRBJ2-1; 8 nucleotides match TRBD1. Trimming removed 4 bases from V and 3 bases from J; junction bases left unmatched: 6. The germline V gene encodes CDR1 SGHKS and CDR2 YYEKEE (reference sequence). The CDR3 length is 15 residues. CDR3 protein: CASSESGGNYNEQFF. DNA for the CDR3: TGTGCCAGCAGCGAATCAGGGGGCAACTACAATGAGCAGTTCTTC.

V and J are TRBV12-5 and TRBJ2-7; the D is unclear. This CDR3 has 13 residues. The ends were cut back, 1 base at V and 5 bases at J, with 9 bases in the middle. Germline CDR1 LGHNT, CDR2 FRNRAP. DNA for the CDR3: TGTGCTAGTGGTTTGGGCCCTGGCCACGAGCAGTACTTC. Amino acids: CASGLGPGHEQYF. Drawing the rest from reference TRBV12-5 and TRBJ2-7, the complete variable domain is DARVTQTPRHKVTEMGQEVTMRCQPILGHNTVFWYRQTMMQGLELLAYFRNRAPLDDSGMPKDRFSAEMPDATLATLKIQPSEPRDSAVYFCASGLGPGHEQYFGPGTRLTVT.